This T cell receptor (beta chain) was documented in a study of graft-versus-host responses after intestinal transplantation. Turning to the study itself: All recipients were given anti-thymocyte globulin induction, and tacrolimus and steroids were then administered for roughly three years. Study results and caveats: There was an association between peak levels of circulating GvH clones and early post-transplant HvG declines. Allografts carried high graft-versus-host to host-versus-graft clonal ratios in patients having graft-donor T cell macrochimerism.

The ends lost 5 bases at V and 3 bases at J; junction bases unmatched: 8. CDR3 length equals 14 residues. The germline V gene has CDR1 GTSNPN and CDR2 SVGIG (reference sequence). TCRdb's copy holds only in-frame clones and misses some; the assay was immunoSEQ multiplex PCR. The table records under 95,000 clones, more than 70% of them present only once. With regard to this clone: Its antigen is not identified.

This sequence was found in a human donor who received an intestinal transplant. The chain employs TRBV30 and TRBJ2-3, with 7 nucleotides matching TRBD2. The material was unstimulated CD8+ T cells sorted from spleen or lymph node cells, obtained before intestinal transplant. The CDR3 DNA follows: TGTGCCTGGTCCAGCGGGGCGGGGACAGATACGCAGTATTTT. Residues: CAWSSGAGTDTQYF.